This T cell receptor beta chain was captured by sequencing in a study of cytomegalovirus exposure and HLA in healthy donors. General study findings and limits: Cytomegalovirus-associated TCR beta chains were listed, numbering 164. As was reported, the classifier diagnosed cytomegalovirus status with high specificity and sensitivity.

Healthy individuals who donated bone marrow served as the donors. While unrecorded immune exposures were likely, the donors were nominally healthy when sampled. A multiplex PCR was run with 60 Vbeta primers and 13 Jbeta primers. This table comes from immunoSEQ multiplex PCR, and its TCRdb copy is limited to in-frame clones, with some not included. This table has nearly 110,000 clones, over 70% appearing once. About this clone itself: Its antigen is still unknown.

V was cut by 5 bases and J by 4 bases, with 13 bases left in between. Germline CDR1 SEHNR, CDR2 FQNEAQ (reference sequence). This CDR3 has 14 amino acids. Sequencing was done on a sample of PBMCs. V and J are TRBV7-9 and TRBJ2-3; TRBD1 might be the D (6 bases). This TCR came from a female donor in good health and CMV-seronegative. CDR3 sequence reads: CASSQPRGSDTQYF. The CDR3 DNA follows: TGTGCCAGCAGCCAACCTAGGGGGTCAGATACGCAGTATTTT.